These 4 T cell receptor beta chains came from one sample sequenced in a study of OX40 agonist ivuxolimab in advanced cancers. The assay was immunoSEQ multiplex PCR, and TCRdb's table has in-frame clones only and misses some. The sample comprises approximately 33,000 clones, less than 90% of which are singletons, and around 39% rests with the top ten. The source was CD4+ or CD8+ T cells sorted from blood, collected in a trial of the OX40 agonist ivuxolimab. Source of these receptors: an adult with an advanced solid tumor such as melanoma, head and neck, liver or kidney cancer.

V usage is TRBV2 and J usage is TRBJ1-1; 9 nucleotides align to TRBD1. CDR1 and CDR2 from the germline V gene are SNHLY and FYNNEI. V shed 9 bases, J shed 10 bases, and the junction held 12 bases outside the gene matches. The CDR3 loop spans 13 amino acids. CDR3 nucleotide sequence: TGTGCCAGTGGGGGACAGGGTTCTTCTCGAGCTTTCTTT. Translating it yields CASGGQGSSRAFF.

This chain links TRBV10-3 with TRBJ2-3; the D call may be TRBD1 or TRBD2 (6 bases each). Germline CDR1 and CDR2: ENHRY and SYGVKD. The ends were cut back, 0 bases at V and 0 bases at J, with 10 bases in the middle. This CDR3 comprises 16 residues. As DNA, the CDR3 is TGTGCCATCAGTGAGTCGGGGGGCGGGAGCACAGATACGCAGTATTTT. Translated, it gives CAISESGGGSTDTQYF.

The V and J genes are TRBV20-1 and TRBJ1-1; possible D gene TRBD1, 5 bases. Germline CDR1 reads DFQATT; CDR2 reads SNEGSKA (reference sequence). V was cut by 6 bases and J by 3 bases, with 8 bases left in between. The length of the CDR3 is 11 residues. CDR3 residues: CSAGRDTEAFF. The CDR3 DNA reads TGCAGTGCGGGCAGGGACACTGAAGCTTTCTTT.

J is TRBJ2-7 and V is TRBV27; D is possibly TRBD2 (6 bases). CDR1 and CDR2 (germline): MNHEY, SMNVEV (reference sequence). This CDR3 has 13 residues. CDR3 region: CAVGRGMIYEQYF. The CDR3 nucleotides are TGTGCAGTGGGGCGCGGGATGATCTACGAGCAGTACTTC.